The next 14 T cell receptor beta chains were all read from a single sample in a study of blood T cell repertoires in COVID-19. Assay: immunoSEQ multiplex PCR; the TCRdb copy retains only in-frame clones and omits some. Of under 250,000 clones listed, approximately 85% are singletons. Sequencing input: PBMCs or T cells enriched from blood (not recorded which). The receptors were gathered from a woman aged 45 to 65 with acute COVID-19.

The chain recombines TRBV18 with TRBJ2-5; 10 nucleotides align to TRBD1. The CDR3 has 17 residues. The trim removed 3 bases at V and 0 bases at J, leaving 7 bases unmatched. The germline CDR1 and CDR2 sequences are KGHSH and LQKENI. The CDR3 sequence: CASSPTFGTGDQETQYF. Written as DNA, the CDR3 is TGTGCCAGCTCACCGACTTTTGGGACAGGGGACCAAGAGACCCAGTACTTC.

V usage is TRBV14 and J usage is TRBJ2-7, with 10 bases fitting TRBD1. CDR3 length equals 18 residues. In germline, CDR1 is SGHDN, CDR2 FVKESK. V shed 0 bases, J shed 1 base, and the junction held 9 bases outside the gene matches. DNA for the CDR3: TGTGCCAGCAGCCAAGATAGCGGGTGGACAGGGGGATCCTACGAGCAGTACTTC. Amino acids: CASSQDSGWTGGSYEQYF. The full variable domain, with the rest looked up from reference TRBV14 and TRBJ2-7, is EAGVTQFPSHSVIEKGQTVTLRCDPISGHDNLYWYRRVMGKEIKFLLHFVKESKQDESGMPNNRFLAERTGGTYSTLKVQPAELEDSGVYFCASSQDSGWTGGSYEQYFGPGTRLTVT.

The chain links TRBV13 to TRBJ2-2; 8 nucleotides match TRBD1. CDR3 length equals 19 residues. The germline V gene has CDR1 PRHDT and CDR2 FYEKMQ (reference sequence). V trimming: 4 bases; J trimming: 6 bases; junction bases outside the gene matches: 19. The CDR3 here is CASSSNGQGIGWFPGELFF. The CDR3 nucleotides read TGTGCCAGCAGCTCAAACGGACAGGGCATCGGTTGGTTTCCCGGGGAGCTGTTTTTT.

In its sample, this clone was seen once. The chain joins TRBV12-5 to TRBJ1-1; possible D gene TRBD1, 6 bases. Trimming pared 6 bases from V and 1 base from J, leaving 15 bases between. Germline V lookup: CDR1 LGHNT, CDR2 FRNRAP. The CDR3 runs 15 residues. The CDR3 nucleotides are TGTGCTAGTGGCCCCTTGGGACATCAGAACACTGAAGCTTTCTTT. It specifies CASGPLGHQNTEAFF.

This clone appeared a single time. J is TRBJ2-5 and V is TRBV6-2 or TRBV6-3; the D gene is possibly TRBD2 (5 bases). Germline lookup yields CDR1 MNHEY and CDR2 SVGEGT. Deletions cut 5 bases from V and 9 bases from J, with 16 bases between. This CDR3 is 13 amino acids long. The CDR3 bases are TGTGCCAGCAGTGGCCCTGGCGGGCAGGCCCAGTACTTC. Encoded protein: CASSGPGGQAQYF.

The chain joins TRBV2 to TRBJ1-6, with D uncertain. The CDR3 is 14 amino acids. The V end was cut by 7 bases, the J end by 7 bases, with 14 bases between. Per germline, CDR1 SNHLY and CDR2 FYNNEI. The CDR3 coding sequence is TGTGCCAGCATATTCCAGCGAGGGAATTCACCCCTCCACTTT. This sequence encodes CASIFQRGNSPLHF.

The V gene is TRBV19, the J gene TRBJ1-4; D unclear. The CDR3 is 15 residues long. Germline-derived CDR1 and CDR2 are LNHDA and SQIVND (reference sequence). V lost 3 bases, J lost 8 bases, and 16 bases lay in between. Here the CDR3 DNA reads TGTGCCAGTAGTATTTGGGAGGCATCCCGAGAAAAACTGTTTTTT. The encoded protein is CASSIWEASREKLFF. Together with reference TRBV19 and TRBJ1-4, the CDR3 gives the full variable domain: DGGITQSPKYLFRKEGQNVTLSCEQNLNHDAMYWYRQDPGQGLRLIYYSQIVNDFQKGDIAEGYSVSREKKESFPLTVTSAQKNPTAFYLCASSIWEASREKLFFGSGTQLSVL.

The chain links TRBV2 to TRBJ1-2; D possibly corresponds to TRBD1 (5 bases). Germline-derived CDR1 and CDR2 are SNHLY and FYNNEI. This CDR3 is 14 amino acids long. Trimming removed 4 bases at V and 6 bases at J, with 15 bases between. The CDR3 loop reads CASSGEGGAHGYTF. The CDR3 DNA sequence: TGTGCCAGCAGTGGGGAGGGAGGGGCCCATGGCTACACCTTC. The entire variable domain, with the rest obtained from reference TRBV2 and TRBJ1-2, is as follows: EPEVTQTPSHQVTQMGQEVILRCVPISNHLYFYWYRQILGQKVEFLVSFYNNEISEKSEIFDDQFSVERPDGSNFTLKIRSTKLEDSAMYFCASSGEGGAHGYTFGSGTRLTVV.

V gene TRBV19 combines with J gene TRBJ1-1; the D gene is possibly TRBD1 (6 bases). This CDR3 comprises 11 residues. Germline CDR1 and CDR2: LNHDA and SQIVND (reference sequence). V was trimmed by 10 bases and J by 10 bases, leaving 16 bases between them. The CDR3 nucleotides read TGTGCCACAGGGGCCGGATGGGGAGCTTTCTTT. Encoded protein: CATGAGWGAFF.

The chain joins TRBV4-2 to TRBJ2-7; 9 positions match TRBD1. In germline, CDR1 is LGHNA, CDR2 YNFKEQ. This CDR3 has 16 amino acids. The V and J ends lost 0 bases and 4 bases, in that order; junction bases with no gene match: 7. CDR3 protein: CASSQELQGAIYEQYF. Written as DNA, the CDR3 is TGTGCCAGCAGCCAAGAGCTACAGGGGGCTATTTACGAGCAGTACTTC.

The rearrangement links TRBV19 to TRBJ2-1, with 7 bases identical to TRBD1. V lost 4 bases to trimming and J lost 9 bases; unmatched junction nucleotides: 0. The CDR3 spans 11 residues. From germline, CDR1 is LNHDA and CDR2 SQIVND (reference sequence). CDR3 bases: TGTGCCAGTAGTAGGGACAGTGAGCAGTTCTTC. Its translation: CASSRDSEQFF.

The chain has TRBV7-7 and TRBJ1-1; D may be TRBD1 (6 bases). The germline V and J ends were trimmed by 5 bases and 3 bases, with 13 bases remaining between them. Germline assignment: CDR1 SSHAT and CDR2 FNYEAQ (reference sequence). The CDR3 extends over 14 amino acids. The CDR3 reads CASSPSPGDTEAFF. The DNA of the CDR3 is TGTGCCAGCAGCCCGTCCCCAGGGGACACTGAAGCTTTCTTT.

For this clone: The sample has other DNA sequences that encode this CDR3 too. The rearrangement links TRBV19 to TRBJ1-4, with 9 bases fitting TRBD1. The V gene end was trimmed by 5 bases and the J gene end by 8 bases; junction bases not matched to a gene: 6. The CDR3 consists of 14 residues. CDR1 is LNHDA and CDR2 is SQIVND in the germline V gene (reference sequence). The CDR3 loop reads CASSLGQGREKLFF. The CDR3 coding sequence is TGTGCCAGTAGTTTGGGACAGGGTCGAGAAAAACTGTTTTTT.

This clone has more than one count but fewer than ten. Other DNA sequences within the sample encode an identical CDR3. The chain combines TRBV5-1 with TRBJ1-4; 9 bases are shared with TRBD1. The CDR3 totals 14 residues. J was trimmed by 5 bases and V by 2 bases; bases with no gene match: 1. The germline V gene encodes CDR1 SGHRS and CDR2 YFSETQ. The CDR3 nucleotides read TGCGCCAGCAGCTTAGGACAGGGGAATGAAAAACTGTTTTTT. Amino acids: CASSLGQGNEKLFF.